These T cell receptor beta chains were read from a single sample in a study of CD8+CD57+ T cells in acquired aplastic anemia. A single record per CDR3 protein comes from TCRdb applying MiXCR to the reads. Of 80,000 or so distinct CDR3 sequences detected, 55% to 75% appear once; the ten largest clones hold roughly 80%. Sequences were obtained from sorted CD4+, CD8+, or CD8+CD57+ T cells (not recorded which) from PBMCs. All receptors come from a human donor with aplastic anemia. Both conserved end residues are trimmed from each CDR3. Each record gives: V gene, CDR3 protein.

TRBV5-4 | ASSLRVGITDTQY
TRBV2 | ASGVDEQF
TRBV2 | ASSEGQGRSQPQH
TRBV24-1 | ATSDFSGNQF
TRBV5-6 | ASSFHRDEQY
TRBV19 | ASSLGRQPQH
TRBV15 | ATSRGAATLNTEAF
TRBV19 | ASSTRQSSPLH
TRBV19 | ASSGHRAIYGYT
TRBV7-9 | ASSTGTGEIHEQY
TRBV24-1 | ATSSQGGYGYT
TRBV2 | ASRGQTNVLT
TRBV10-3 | AISESGGNQETQY
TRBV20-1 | SASMGQYNSPLH
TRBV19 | ASSIGATEAF
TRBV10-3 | AISEPSHGVNEQF
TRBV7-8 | ASNDNTGELF
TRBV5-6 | ASSDLGQGAREQF
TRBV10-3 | AITQGREHYEQF
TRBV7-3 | ASSLFTSGTYNEQF
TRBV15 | ATTRDRKAYEQY
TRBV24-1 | ATSEGLAGAHEQY
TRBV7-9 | ASSFNLEAF
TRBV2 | AGLIGGYNSPLH
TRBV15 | ATSRDGGRLYEQY
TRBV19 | ASSIKAEAF
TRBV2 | ASSPTSGGAYEQF
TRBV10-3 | AIRTSGSYEQY
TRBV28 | ASSGTEETQY
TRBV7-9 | ASSFSDLEAF
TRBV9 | ASSVGGDAYNEQF
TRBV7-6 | ASSLSIQNTEAF
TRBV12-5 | ASGAGVSDTQY
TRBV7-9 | ASSTQGAYSPLH
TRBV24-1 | ATSDPGQGKTDTQY
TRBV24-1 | ATSDRLQTQY
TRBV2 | ASSEFGQGVDTQY
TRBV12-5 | ASGLGGTEAF
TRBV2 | ASTRETYSGRSNTQY
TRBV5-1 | ASRPLTGSDTEAF
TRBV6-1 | ASSRSQRGPNEQF